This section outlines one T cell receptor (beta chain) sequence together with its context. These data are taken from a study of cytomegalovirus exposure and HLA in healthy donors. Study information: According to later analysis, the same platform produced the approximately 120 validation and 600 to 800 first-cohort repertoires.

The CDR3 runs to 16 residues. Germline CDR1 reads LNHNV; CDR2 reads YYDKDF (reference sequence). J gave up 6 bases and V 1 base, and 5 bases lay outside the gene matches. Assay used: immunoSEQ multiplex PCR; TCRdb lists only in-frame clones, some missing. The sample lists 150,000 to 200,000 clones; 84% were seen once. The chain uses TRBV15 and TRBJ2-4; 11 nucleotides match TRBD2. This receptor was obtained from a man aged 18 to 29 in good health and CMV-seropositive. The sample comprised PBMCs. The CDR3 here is CATSRALAGAGNIQYF. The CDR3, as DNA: TGTGCCACCAGCAGAGCACTAGCGGGAGCAGGAAACATTCAGTACTTC. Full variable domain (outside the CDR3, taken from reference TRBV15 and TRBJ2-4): DAMVIQNPRYQVTQFGKPVTLSCSQTLNHNVMYWYQQKSSQAPKLLFHYYDKDFNNEADTPDNFQSRRPNTSFCFLDIRSPGLGDTAMYLCATSRALAGAGNIQYFGAGTRLSVL.